The clone carrying this T cell receptor (beta chain) has a count of ten or more. The CDR3 spans 16 residues. Germline V gives CDR1 SGHDT, CDR2 YYEEEE. The J segment lost 7 bases and the V segment lost 0 bases, leaving 12 bases of the junction unmatched. The sample is drawn from a study of blood T cell repertoires in COVID-19. Across the whole study: Collection of acute and convalescent COVID-19 samples took place in the United States, Italy and Spain. Sources were T cells, B-cell-depleted T cells, or PBMCs; the material itself was cDNA or gDNA.

Per the original data handling: Nucleated cell counts were estimated from reference gene primer amplification. The assay was immunoSEQ multiplex PCR, and TCRdb's table has in-frame clones only and misses some. V and J calls and clone size come straight from that table; D and trimming were deduced from the DNA. Of around 100,000 clones listed, approximately 84% are singletons. The sequence came from a woman between 40 and 55 years old with acute or convalescent COVID-19. The rearrangement joins TRBV5-6 to TRBJ2-7; 8 bases fit TRBD1. Sequencing input: peripheral blood. CDR3 residues: CASSLEIRGQGEEQYF. DNA for the CDR3: TGTGCCAGCAGCTTGGAGATCAGGGGGCAAGGTGAAGAGCAGTACTTC.